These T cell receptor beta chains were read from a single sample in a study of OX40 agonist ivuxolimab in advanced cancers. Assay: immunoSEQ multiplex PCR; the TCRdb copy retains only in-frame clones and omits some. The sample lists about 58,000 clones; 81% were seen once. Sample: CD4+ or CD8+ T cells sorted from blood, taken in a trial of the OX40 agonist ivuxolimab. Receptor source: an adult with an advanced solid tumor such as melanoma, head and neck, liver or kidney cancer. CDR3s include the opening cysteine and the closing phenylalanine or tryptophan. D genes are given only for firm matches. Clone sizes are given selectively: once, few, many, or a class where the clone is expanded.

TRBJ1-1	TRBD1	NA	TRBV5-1	CASSLPGTGWDEAFF	TGCGCCAGCAGCTTGCCCGGGACAGGGTGGGATGAAGCTTTCTTT
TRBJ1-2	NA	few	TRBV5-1	CASSSIDRNYGYTF	TGCGCCAGCAGCTCCATAGACAGGAACTATGGCTACACCTTC
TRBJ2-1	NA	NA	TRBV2	CASRWVANNEQFF	TGTGCCAGCCGGTGGGTAGCGAACAATGAGCAGTTCTTC
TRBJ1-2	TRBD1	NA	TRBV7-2	CASSSIWDSDGYTF	TGTGCCAGCAGCTCAATTTGGGACAGTGATGGCTACACCTTC
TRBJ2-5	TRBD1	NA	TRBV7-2	CASSSGTGVSGETQYF	TGTGCCAGCAGCTCAGGGACAGGGGTATCAGGGGAGACCCAGTACTTC
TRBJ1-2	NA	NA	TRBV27	CASRAGAYDYGYTF	TGTGCCAGCCGGGCAGGGGCTTACGACTATGGCTACACCTTC
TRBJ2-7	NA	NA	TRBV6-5	CASSYSTGPPYEQYF	TGTGCCAGCAGTTACTCTACAGGGCCTCCCTACGAGCAGTACTTC
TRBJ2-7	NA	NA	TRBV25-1	CASSGTIYEQYF	TGTGCCAGCTCCGGGACAATCTACGAGCAGTACTTC
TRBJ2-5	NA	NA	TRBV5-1	CASSVTGTLGETQYF	TGCGCCAGCAGCGTCACCGGGACTCTGGGGGAGACCCAGTACTTC
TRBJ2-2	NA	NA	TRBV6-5	CASRKPDTNTGELFF	TGTGCCAGCAGAAAACCAGACACGAACACCGGGGAGCTGTTTTTT
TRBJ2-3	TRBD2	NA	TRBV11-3	CASSTTSGGTDTQYF	TGTGCCAGCAGCACCACTAGCGGGGGCACAGATACGCAGTATTTT
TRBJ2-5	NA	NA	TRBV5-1	CASSLEAPASRAETQYF	TGCGCCAGCAGCTTGGAAGCACCGGCTAGCAGGGCGGAGACCCAGTACTTC
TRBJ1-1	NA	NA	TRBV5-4	CASSFGGAMNTEAFF	TGTGCCAGCAGCTTTGGGGGCGCCATGAACACTGAAGCTTTCTTT
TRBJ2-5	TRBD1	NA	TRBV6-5	CASSYTPDRVRETQYF	TGTGCCAGCAGTTACACCCCAGACAGGGTGCGAGAGACCCAGTACTTC
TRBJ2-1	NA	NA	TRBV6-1	CASLDREYNEQFF	TGTGCCAGCCTGGACAGAGAATACAATGAGCAGTTCTTC
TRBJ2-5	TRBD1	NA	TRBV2	CASSRDRGRETQYF	TGTGCCAGCAGCCGGGACAGGGGACGAGAGACCCAGTACTTC
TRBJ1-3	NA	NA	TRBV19	CASSIPGSPSSGNTIYF	TGTGCCAGTAGTATTCCCGGCAGCCCGAGCTCTGGAAACACCATATATTTT
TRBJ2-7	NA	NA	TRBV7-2	CASSQRSYEQYF	TGTGCCAGCAGCCAAAGGAGTTACGAGCAGTACTTC
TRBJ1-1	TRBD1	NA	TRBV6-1	CASSEVGQGLTEAFF	TGTGCCAGCAGTGAAGTCGGACAGGGGCTAACTGAAGCTTTCTTT
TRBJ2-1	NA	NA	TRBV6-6	CASSYGGLSYNEQFF	TGTGCCAGCAGTTACGGCGGGCTTTCCTACAATGAGCAGTTCTTC
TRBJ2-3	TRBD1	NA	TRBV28	CASSAPGQGIPDTQYF	TGTGCCAGCAGTGCCCCGGGACAGGGGATTCCAGATACGCAGTATTTT
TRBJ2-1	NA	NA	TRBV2	CASSPEGEVAVYNEQFF	TGTGCCAGCAGCCCCGAGGGAGAGGTTGCGGTTTACAATGAGCAGTTCTTC
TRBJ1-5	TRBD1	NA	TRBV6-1	CASSTGQPGQPQHF	TGTGCCAGCAGCACGGGACAGCCTGGTCAGCCCCAGCATTTT
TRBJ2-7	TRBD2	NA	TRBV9	CASSPGGEGYEQYF	TGTGCCAGCAGCCCGGGGGGAGAGGGTTACGAGCAGTACTTC
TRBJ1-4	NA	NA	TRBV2	CASGTDNEKLFF	TGTGCCAGCGGGACGGATAATGAAAAACTGTTTTTT
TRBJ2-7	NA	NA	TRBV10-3	CAIKLSGELEQYF	TGTGCCATCAAGCTGTCGGGGGAACTCGAGCAGTACTTC
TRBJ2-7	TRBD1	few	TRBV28	CASRHRGLIGEQYF	TGTGCCAGCAGACACAGGGGGCTAATAGGCGAGCAGTACTTC
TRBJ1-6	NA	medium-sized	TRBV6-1	CASSQESSYNSPLHF	TGTGCCAGCAGCCAAGAGAGCTCCTATAATTCACCCCTCCACTTT
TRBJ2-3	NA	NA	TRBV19	CASSINPNPLPTNTQYF	TGTGCCAGTAGTATTAATCCCAACCCACTGCCTACGAATACGCAGTATTTT
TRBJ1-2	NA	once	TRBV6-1	CASSGQYPLGGYTF	TGTGCCAGCTCCGGACAGTACCCTCTAGGTGGCTACACCTTC
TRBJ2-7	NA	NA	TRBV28	CASKSGKSEQYF	TGTGCCAGCAAGTCAGGCAAATCCGAGCAGTACTTC
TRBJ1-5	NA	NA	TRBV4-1	CASSLEGGGYSNQPQHF	TGCGCCAGCAGCCTCGAGGGGGGAGGCTATAGCAATCAGCCCCAGCATTTT
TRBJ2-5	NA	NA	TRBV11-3	CASSLNRLGETQYF	TGTGCCAGCAGCTTAAACAGGCTGGGGGAGACCCAGTACTTC
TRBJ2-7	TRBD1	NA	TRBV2	CASSGDRGTYEQYF	TGTGCCAGCAGTGGGGACAGGGGAACCTACGAGCAGTACTTC
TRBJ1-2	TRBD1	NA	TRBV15	CATSRGDRGGHGYTF	TGTGCCACCAGCAGAGGAGACAGGGGTGGGCATGGCTACACCTTC
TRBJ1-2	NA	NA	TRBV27	CASSLKDKGYGYTF	TGTGCCAGCAGTTTAAAAGACAAGGGGTACGGCTACACCTTC
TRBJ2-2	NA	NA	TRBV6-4	CATRAGNTGELFF	TGTGCCACCCGGGCTGGAAACACCGGGGAGCTGTTTTTT
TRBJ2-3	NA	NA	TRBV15	CATSRDDSTDTQYF	TGTGCCACCAGCAGAGACGATAGCACAGATACGCAGTATTTT
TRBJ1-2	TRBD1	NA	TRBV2	CASSETPGTGNHGYTF	TGTGCCAGCAGTGAAACCCCCGGGACAGGGAATCATGGCTACACCTTC
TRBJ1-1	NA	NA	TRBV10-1	CASSEPGLNTEAFF	TGCGCCAGCAGTGAGCCGGGACTCAACACTGAAGCTTTCTTT
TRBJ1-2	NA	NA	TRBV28	CASSVAGTLYTF	TGTGCCAGCAGTGTTGCCGGGACACTCTACACCTTC
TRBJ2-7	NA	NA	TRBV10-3	CAISEGLAMDYEQYF	TGTGCCATCAGTGAGGGCTTAGCAATGGACTACGAGCAGTACTTC
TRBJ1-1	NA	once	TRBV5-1	CASSLGRQTEAFF	TGCGCCAGCAGCTTGGGCCGACAGACTGAAGCTTTCTTT
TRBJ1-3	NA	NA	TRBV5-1	CASSPRALLSGNTIYF	TGCGCCAGCAGTCCCCGGGCCCTCCTCTCTGGAAACACCATATATTTT
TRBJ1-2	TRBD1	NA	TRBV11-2	CASSAGQGYGYTF	TGTGCCAGCAGCGCCGGACAGGGGTATGGCTACACCTTC
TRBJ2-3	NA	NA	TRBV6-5	CASSNRVGTDTQYF	TGTGCCAGCAGTAACAGGGTGGGAACAGATACGCAGTATTTT
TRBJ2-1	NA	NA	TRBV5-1	CASSFGRDNEQFF	TGCGCCAGCAGCTTCGGCAGGGACAATGAGCAGTTCTTC
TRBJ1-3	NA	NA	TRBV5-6	CASSQALWGTGNTIYF	TGTGCCAGCAGCCAAGCTTTGTGGGGGACTGGAAACACCATATATTTT
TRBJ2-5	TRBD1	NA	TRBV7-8	CASSPQQGAEETQYF	TGTGCCAGCAGCCCCCAGCAGGGGGCGGAAGAGACCCAGTACTTC
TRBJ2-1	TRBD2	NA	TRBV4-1	CASSQDPDGAGVGNEQFF	TGCGCCAGCAGCCAAGATCCTGACGGCGCGGGGGTGGGGAATGAGCAGTTCTTC
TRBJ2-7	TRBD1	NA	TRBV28	CASSGLTGAIDEQYF	TGTGCCAGCAGTGGACTGACAGGGGCTATCGACGAGCAGTACTTC
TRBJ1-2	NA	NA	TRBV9	CASSVGGYSRGYTF	TGTGCCAGCAGCGTAGGGGGTTATTCTCGCGGCTACACCTTC
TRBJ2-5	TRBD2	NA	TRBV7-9	CASSLGTSRETQYF	TGTGCCAGCAGCTTAGGGACTAGCAGAGAGACCCAGTACTTC
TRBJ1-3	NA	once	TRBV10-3	CAISFGSGNTIYF	TGTGCCATCAGTTTTGGGTCTGGAAACACCATATATTTT
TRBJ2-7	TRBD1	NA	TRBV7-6	CASSLAVPGQPYEQYF	TGTGCCAGCAGCTTAGCAGTTCCGGGACAGCCCTACGAGCAGTACTTC
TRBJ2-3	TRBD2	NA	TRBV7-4	CASSLAGLSTDTQYF	TGTGCCAGCAGCTTAGCGGGACTAAGCACAGATACGCAGTATTTT
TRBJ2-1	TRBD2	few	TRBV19	CASRLGLAGGPSYNEQFF	TGTGCCAGTAGGCTGGGACTAGCGGGGGGGCCATCCTACAATGAGCAGTTCTTC